This TCR beta chain was documented in a study of spatial heterogeneity in lung cancer. Overall study findings and caveats: Tumor mutation count correlated with how many alpha and beta TCRs expanded intratumorally.

The germline gives CDR1 SQVTM, CDR2 ANQGSEA. The CDR3 covers 12 residues. Time point noted: sample taken at primary tumor resection. The donors, fewer than 95 patients with untreated early-stage non-small cell lung cancer, provided the samples. The authors sequenced whole RNA from tumor, nontumor lung or frozen PBMC without sorting. Each molecule of TCR cDNA was tagged with one unique molecular identifier. TCRdb used MiXCR to reprocess the 5' RACE reads, holding one entry per CDR3 protein. The sample shows over 3,500 distinct CDR3 sequences, 9.5% to 14% of them seen only once. Within the sample, this clonotype is medium-sized. Its antigen is currently unknown. One junction end disagrees with the germline gene, perhaps due to a read error.

The receptor's source is a male donor with early-stage non-small cell lung cancer. The chain links TRBV29-1 to TRBJ1-2; the match to TRBD1 covers 8 bases. This material consisted of lung tumor tissue, taken at surgery. Written as DNA, the CDR3 is TGCAGCGTCTTCAGGACAGGGATAGGCTATACCTTC. This codes for CSVFRTGIGYTF.